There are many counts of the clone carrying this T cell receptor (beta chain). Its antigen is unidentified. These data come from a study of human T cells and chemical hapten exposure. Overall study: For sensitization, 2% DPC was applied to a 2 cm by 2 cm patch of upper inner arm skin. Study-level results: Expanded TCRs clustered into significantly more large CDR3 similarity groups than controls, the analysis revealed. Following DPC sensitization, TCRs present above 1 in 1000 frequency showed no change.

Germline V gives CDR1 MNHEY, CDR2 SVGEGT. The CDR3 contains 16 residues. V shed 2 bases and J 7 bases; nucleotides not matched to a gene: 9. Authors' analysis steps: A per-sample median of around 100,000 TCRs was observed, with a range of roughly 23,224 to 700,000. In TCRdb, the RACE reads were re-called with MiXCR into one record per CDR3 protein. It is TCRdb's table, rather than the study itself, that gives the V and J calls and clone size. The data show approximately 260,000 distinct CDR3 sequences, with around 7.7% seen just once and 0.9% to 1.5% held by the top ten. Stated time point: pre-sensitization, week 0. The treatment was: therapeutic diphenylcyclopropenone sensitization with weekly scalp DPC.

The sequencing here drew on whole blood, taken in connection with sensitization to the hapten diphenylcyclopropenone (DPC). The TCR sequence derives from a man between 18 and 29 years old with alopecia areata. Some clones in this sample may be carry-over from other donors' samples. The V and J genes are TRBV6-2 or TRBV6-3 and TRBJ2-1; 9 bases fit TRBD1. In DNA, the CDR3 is TGTGCCAGCAGTTACGGGGGGACAGGGCCATGGAATGAGCAGTTCTTC. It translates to CASSYGGTGPWNEQFF.